These T cell receptor beta chains were read from a single sample in a study of cytomegalovirus exposure and HLA in healthy donors. TCRdb's copy holds only in-frame clones and misses some; the assay was immunoSEQ multiplex PCR. The sample shows 150,000 to 200,000 clones, around 78% of them seen only once. Material for sequencing was PBMCs. These receptor sequences come from a woman in her thirties in good health and CMV-seropositive. Both conserved end residues are part of each CDR3. D genes are given only for firm matches. Clone size is stated in some rows and not others, as once, few, many or a class when expanded.

d_call: -; clone_size: -; j_call: TRBJ1-4; v_call: TRBV7-8; cdr3_nt: TGTGCCAGCAGCTTGAGGTGGACCCAGGGTGAAAAACTGTTTTTT; cdr3_aa: CASSLRWTQGEKLFF
d_call: -; clone_size: -; j_call: TRBJ2-7; v_call: TRBV7-2; cdr3_nt: TGTGCCAGCAGCCACAAACAGGAAGAAGGTCGGTACGAGCAGTACTTC; cdr3_aa: CASSHKQEEGRYEQYF
d_call: -; clone_size: -; j_call: TRBJ1-1; v_call: TRBV2; cdr3_nt: TGTGCCAGCAGAACACAAATGAACACTGAAGCTTTCTTT; cdr3_aa: CASRTQMNTEAFF
d_call: -; clone_size: -; j_call: TRBJ2-1; v_call: TRBV29-1; cdr3_nt: TGCAGCGCCAACCCGGGACTGCAGAACAATGAGCAGTTCTTC; cdr3_aa: CSANPGLQNNEQFF
d_call: -; clone_size: few; j_call: TRBJ2-1; v_call: TRBV7-3; cdr3_nt: TGTGCCAGCAGCTGGACTGCTAGCAGTGAGCAGTTCTTC; cdr3_aa: CASSWTASSEQFF
d_call: TRBD2; clone_size: few; j_call: TRBJ2-3; v_call: TRBV5-1; cdr3_nt: TGCGCCAGCAGCCTCCTAGCGCGGGGGGCCTCAGATACGCAGTATTTT; cdr3_aa: CASSLLARGASDTQYF
d_call: TRBD1; clone_size: -; j_call: TRBJ2-7; v_call: TRBV7-8; cdr3_nt: TGTGCCAGCAGCTTCAGTGACAGGGGTTACTACGAGCAGTACTTC; cdr3_aa: CASSFSDRGYYEQYF
d_call: -; clone_size: -; j_call: TRBJ2-1; v_call: TRBV7-6; cdr3_nt: TGTGCCAGCATCAGATTCAGGGGCGGGTCCTACAATGAGCAGTTCTTC; cdr3_aa: CASIRFRGGSYNEQFF
d_call: -; clone_size: -; j_call: TRBJ1-5; v_call: TRBV6-6; cdr3_nt: TGTGCCAGCTCAGGGCTCAATCAGCCCCAGCATTTT; cdr3_aa: CASSGLNQPQHF
d_call: TRBD2; clone_size: -; j_call: TRBJ2-1; v_call: TRBV30; cdr3_nt: TGTGCCTGGAGTAAGGGTGGACTAGCGGGAGGGGCACGCTACAATGAGCAGTTCTTC; cdr3_aa: CAWSKGGLAGGARYNEQFF
d_call: TRBD2; clone_size: -; j_call: TRBJ2-5; v_call: TRBV7-8; cdr3_nt: TGTGCCAGCAGCTTTGGGGCGGCGGGGGGGGCCTCAGAGACCCAGTACTTC; cdr3_aa: CASSFGAAGGASETQYF
d_call: TRBD1; clone_size: -; j_call: TRBJ2-1; v_call: TRBV10-1; cdr3_nt: TGCGCCAGCAACCCAGACAGGGAAGGTGAGCAGTTCTTC; cdr3_aa: CASNPDREGEQFF
d_call: -; clone_size: few; j_call: TRBJ1-3; v_call: TRBV27; cdr3_nt: TGTGCCAGCAGTCCGACAGATCCTGGAAACACCATATATTTT; cdr3_aa: CASSPTDPGNTIYF
d_call: TRBD1; clone_size: -; j_call: TRBJ1-5; v_call: TRBV19; cdr3_nt: TGTGCCAGTAGGTCGCAGGGGGCAAGCAATCAGCCCCAGCATTTT; cdr3_aa: CASRSQGASNQPQHF
d_call: TRBD2; clone_size: -; j_call: TRBJ2-3; v_call: TRBV10-3; cdr3_nt: TGTGCCATCAGTGAGTCGTGGGGGACTAGCGTTGACACAGATACGCAGTATTTT; cdr3_aa: CAISESWGTSVDTDTQYF
d_call: TRBD1; clone_size: few; j_call: TRBJ2-1; v_call: TRBV7-9; cdr3_nt: TGTGCCAGCAGCTCGTCGGACAGGGGGCTGGATGAGCAGTTCTTC; cdr3_aa: CASSSSDRGLDEQFF
d_call: TRBD1; clone_size: -; j_call: TRBJ2-5; v_call: TRBV30; cdr3_nt: TGTGCCTGGAGTGCGACAGGGGAGACCCAGTACTTC; cdr3_aa: CAWSATGETQYF
d_call: -; clone_size: -; j_call: TRBJ2-1; v_call: TRBV7-9; cdr3_nt: TGTGCCAGCAGCTTTTACACCAACAATGAGCAGTTCTTC; cdr3_aa: CASSFYTNNEQFF
d_call: TRBD1; clone_size: -; j_call: TRBJ2-1; v_call: TRBV6-4; cdr3_nt: TGTGCCAGCAGGGGGGACAGGGGGCGGAATGAGCAGTTCTTC; cdr3_aa: CASRGDRGRNEQFF
d_call: -; clone_size: -; j_call: TRBJ2-3; v_call: TRBV5-1; cdr3_nt: TGCGCCAGCAGCTTGGATGTAGTCGTACCTGGCACAGATACGCAGTATTTT; cdr3_aa: CASSLDVVVPGTDTQYF
d_call: -; clone_size: -; j_call: TRBJ1-5; v_call: TRBV5-4; cdr3_nt: TGTGCCAGCAGCTTGGGGCCTTTCCCGAATCAGCCCCAGCATTTT; cdr3_aa: CASSLGPFPNQPQHF
d_call: -; clone_size: once; j_call: TRBJ1-5; v_call: TRBV5-1; cdr3_nt: TGCGCCAGCAGCTTGGGCCAGGGACTTAATCAGCCCCAGCATTTT; cdr3_aa: CASSLGQGLNQPQHF
d_call: -; clone_size: -; j_call: TRBJ2-5; v_call: TRBV19; cdr3_nt: TGTGCCAGTAGTATAGATTGGCAGGGGCAAGAGACCCAGTACTTC; cdr3_aa: CASSIDWQGQETQYF
d_call: -; clone_size: -; j_call: TRBJ2-7; v_call: TRBV5-1; cdr3_nt: TGCGCCAGCAGCTTGGCCTCTTCCTACGAGCAGTACTTC; cdr3_aa: CASSLASSYEQYF
d_call: -; clone_size: -; j_call: TRBJ2-1; v_call: TRBV5-8; cdr3_nt: TGTGCCAGCAGCTTGGGATGGGGGGACTCCTACAATGAGCAGTTCTTC; cdr3_aa: CASSLGWGDSYNEQFF
d_call: -; clone_size: -; j_call: TRBJ1-6; v_call: TRBV6-1; cdr3_nt: TGTGCCAGCAGTGCAGGCGTCTATAATTCACCCCTCCACTTT; cdr3_aa: CASSAGVYNSPLHF